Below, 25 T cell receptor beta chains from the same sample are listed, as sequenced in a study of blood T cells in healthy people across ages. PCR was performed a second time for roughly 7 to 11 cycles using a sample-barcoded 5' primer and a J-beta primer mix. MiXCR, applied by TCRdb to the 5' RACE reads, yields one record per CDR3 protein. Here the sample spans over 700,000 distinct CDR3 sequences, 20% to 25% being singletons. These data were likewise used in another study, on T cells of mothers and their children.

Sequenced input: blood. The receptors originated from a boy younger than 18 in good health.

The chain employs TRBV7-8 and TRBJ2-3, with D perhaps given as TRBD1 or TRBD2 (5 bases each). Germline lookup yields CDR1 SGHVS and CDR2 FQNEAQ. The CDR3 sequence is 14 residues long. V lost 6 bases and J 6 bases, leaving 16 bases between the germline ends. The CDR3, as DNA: TGTGCCAGCAGACCGGTCCGTGAGGGGGATACGCAGTATTTT. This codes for CASRPVREGDTQYF.

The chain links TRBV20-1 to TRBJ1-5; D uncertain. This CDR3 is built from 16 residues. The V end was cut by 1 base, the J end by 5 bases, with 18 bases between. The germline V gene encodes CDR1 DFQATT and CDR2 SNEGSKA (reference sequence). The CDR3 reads CSARAFGAPWDQPQHF. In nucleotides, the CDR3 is TGCAGTGCTAGAGCCTTCGGTGCCCCATGGGATCAGCCCCAGCATTTT.

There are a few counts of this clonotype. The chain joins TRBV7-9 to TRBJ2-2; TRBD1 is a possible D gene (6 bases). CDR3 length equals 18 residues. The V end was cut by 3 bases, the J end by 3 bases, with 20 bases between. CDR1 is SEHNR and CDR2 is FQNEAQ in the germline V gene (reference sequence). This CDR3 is CASSFSGSRGRYTGELFF. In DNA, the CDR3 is TGTGCCAGCAGCTTTTCGGGAAGCAGGGGCCGGTACACCGGGGAGCTGTTTTTT.

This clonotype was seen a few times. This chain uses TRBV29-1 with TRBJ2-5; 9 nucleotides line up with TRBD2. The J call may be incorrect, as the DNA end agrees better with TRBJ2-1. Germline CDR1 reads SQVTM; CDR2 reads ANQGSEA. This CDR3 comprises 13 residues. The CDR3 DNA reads TGCAGCGCGCGGGAGGGCCTTCGTAATGAGCAGTTCTTC. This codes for CSAREGLRNEQFF.

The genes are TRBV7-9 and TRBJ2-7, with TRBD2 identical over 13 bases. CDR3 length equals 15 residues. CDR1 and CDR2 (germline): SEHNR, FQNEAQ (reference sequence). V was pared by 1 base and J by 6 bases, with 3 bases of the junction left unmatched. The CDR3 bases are TGTGCCAGCAGCTTAGTCGGGACTAGCGGGGTCGAGCAGTACTTC. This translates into CASSLVGTSGVEQYF.

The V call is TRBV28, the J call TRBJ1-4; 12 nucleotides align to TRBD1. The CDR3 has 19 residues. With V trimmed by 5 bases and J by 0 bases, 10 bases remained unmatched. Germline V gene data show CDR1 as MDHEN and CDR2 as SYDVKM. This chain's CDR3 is CASSERPGQGAATNEKLFF. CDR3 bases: TGTGCCAGCAGTGAGCGACCGGGACAGGGGGCTGCAACTAATGAAAAACTGTTTTTT.

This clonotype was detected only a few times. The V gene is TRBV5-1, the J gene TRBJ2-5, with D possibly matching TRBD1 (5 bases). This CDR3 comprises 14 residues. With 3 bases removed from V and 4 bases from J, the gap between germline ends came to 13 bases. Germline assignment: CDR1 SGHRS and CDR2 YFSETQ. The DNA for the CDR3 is TGCGCCAGCAGCTCTTTAGACAGTAGAGAGACCCAGTACTTC. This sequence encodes CASSSLDSRETQYF.

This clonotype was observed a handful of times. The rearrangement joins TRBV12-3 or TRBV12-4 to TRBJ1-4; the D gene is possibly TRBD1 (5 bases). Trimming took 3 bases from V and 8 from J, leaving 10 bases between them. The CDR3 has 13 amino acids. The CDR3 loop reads CASSLGWGEKLFF. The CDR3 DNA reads TGTGCCAGCAGTTTGGGATGGGGCGAAAAACTGTTTTTT.

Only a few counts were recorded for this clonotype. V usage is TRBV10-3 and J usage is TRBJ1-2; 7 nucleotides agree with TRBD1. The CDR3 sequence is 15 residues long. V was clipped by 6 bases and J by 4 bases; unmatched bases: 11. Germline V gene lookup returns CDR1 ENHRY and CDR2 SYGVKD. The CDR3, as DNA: TGTGCCATCAGACCCGACAGGGCGCGGGTCTATGGCTACACCTTC. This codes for CAIRPDRARVYGYTF.

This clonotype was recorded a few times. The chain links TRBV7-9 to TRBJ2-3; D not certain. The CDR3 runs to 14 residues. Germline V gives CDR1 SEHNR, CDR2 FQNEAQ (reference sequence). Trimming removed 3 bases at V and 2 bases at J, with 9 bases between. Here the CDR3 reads CASSFRRSTDTQYF. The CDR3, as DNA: TGTGCCAGCAGCTTCCGGCGATCCACAGATACGCAGTATTTT.

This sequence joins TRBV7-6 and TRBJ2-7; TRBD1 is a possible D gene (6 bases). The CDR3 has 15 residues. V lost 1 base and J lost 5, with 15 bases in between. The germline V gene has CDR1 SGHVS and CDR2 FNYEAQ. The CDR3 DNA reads TGTGCCAGCAGCTTAGGGGGGCAGGGGATCGACGAGCAGTACTTC. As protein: CASSLGGQGIDEQYF.

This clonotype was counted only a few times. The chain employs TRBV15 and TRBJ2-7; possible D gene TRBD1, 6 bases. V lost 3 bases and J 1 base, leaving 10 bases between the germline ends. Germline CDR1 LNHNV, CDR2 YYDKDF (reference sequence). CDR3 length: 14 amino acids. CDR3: CATSSGRGSYEQYF. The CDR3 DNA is TGTGCCACCAGCAGCGGCAGGGGATCCTACGAGCAGTACTTC.

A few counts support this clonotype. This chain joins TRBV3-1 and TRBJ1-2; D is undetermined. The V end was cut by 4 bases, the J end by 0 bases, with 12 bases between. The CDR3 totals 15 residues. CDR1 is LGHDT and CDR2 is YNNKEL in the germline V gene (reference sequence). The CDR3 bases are TGTGCCAGCAGCCCTTGGGTAGAAGCTAACTATGGCTACACCTTC. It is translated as CASSPWVEANYGYTF. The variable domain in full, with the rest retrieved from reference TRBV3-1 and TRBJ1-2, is DTAVSQTPKYLVTQMGNDKSIKCEQNLGHDTMYWYKQDSKKFLKIMFSYNNKELIINETVPNRFSPKSPDKAHLNLHINSLELGDSAVYFCASSPWVEANYGYTFGSGTRLTVV.

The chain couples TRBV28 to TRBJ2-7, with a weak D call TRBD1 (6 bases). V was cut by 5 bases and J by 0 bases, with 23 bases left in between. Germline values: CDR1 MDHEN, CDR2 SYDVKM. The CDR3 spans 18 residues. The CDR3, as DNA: TGTGCCAGCAGTCCAAATTCTAGGACAGATAGCCTCTCCTACGAGCAGTACTTC. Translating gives CASSPNSRTDSLSYEQYF.

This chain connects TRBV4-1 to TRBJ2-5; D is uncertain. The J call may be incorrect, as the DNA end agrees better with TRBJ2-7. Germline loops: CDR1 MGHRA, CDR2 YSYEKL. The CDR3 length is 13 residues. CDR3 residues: CASSQDSGYEQYF. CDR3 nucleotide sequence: TGCGCCAGCAGCCAAGATTCCGGATACGAGCAGTACTTC.

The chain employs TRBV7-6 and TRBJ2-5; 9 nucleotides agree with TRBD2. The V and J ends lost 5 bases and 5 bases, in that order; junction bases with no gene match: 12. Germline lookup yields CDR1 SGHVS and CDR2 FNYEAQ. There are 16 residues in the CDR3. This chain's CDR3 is CASSPSGAGGMETQYF. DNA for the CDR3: TGTGCCAGCAGCCCCTCTGGGGCGGGGGGGATGGAGACCCAGTACTTC. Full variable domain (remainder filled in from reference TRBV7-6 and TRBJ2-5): GAGVSQSPRYKVTKRGQDVALRCDPISGHVSLYWYRQALGQGPEFLTYFNYEAQQDKSGLPNDRFSAERPEGSISTLTIQRTEQRDSAMYRCASSPSGAGGMETQYFGPGTRLLVL.

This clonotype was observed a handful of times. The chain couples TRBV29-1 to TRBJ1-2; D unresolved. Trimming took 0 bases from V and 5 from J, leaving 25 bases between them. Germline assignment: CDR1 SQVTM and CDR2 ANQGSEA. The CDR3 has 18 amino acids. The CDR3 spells CSVEDRRAFGSGPYGYTF. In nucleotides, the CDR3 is TGCAGCGTTGAAGATCGTAGGGCCTTCGGCTCGGGCCCTTATGGCTACACCTTC.

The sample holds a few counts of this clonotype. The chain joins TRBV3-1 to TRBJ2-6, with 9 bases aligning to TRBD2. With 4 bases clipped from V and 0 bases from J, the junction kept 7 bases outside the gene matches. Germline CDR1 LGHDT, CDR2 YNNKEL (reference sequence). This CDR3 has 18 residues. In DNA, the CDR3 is TGTGCCAGCAGCCCCCGACTAGCGGAGGGCTCTGGGGCCAACGTCCTGACTTTC. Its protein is CASSPRLAEGSGANVLTF.

For the CDR3, the DNA is TGCGCCAGCAGCCAAGACGGGTTCGGGGCGCCTCGGGAGACCCAGTACTTC. Protein: CASSQDGFGAPRETQYF. The rearrangement uses TRBV4-3 and TRBJ2-5; D is perhaps TRBD1 or TRBD2 (5 bases each). Germline V CDR1 and CDR2: LGHNA, YSLEER. CDR3 length equals 17 residues. The V gene lost 0 bases and the J gene lost 5 bases, with 19 bases spanning the gap.

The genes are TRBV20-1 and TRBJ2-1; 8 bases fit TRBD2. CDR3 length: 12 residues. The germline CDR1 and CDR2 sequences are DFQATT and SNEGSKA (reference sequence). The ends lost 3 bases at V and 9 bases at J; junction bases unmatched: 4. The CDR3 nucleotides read TGCAGTGCTAGCCGTAGCGGGATTGAGCAGTTCTTC. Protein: CSASRSGIEQFF.

The CDR3 is CSVVTSGSQETQYF. CDR3 nucleotides: TGCAGCGTTGTAACTAGCGGGAGTCAAGAGACCCAGTACTTC. The V and J genes are TRBV29-1 and TRBJ2-5; 11 nucleotides align to TRBD2. The CDR3 contains 14 residues. After removal of 4 bases from V and 2 bases from J, the junction contained 3 bases not matched to a gene. Germline V CDR1 and CDR2: SQVTM, ANQGSEA.

The CDR3 region has the DNA TGCAGCGTTGAAGGTCCTCAACAGGGAGGCAATGGCTACACCTTC. Amino acids: CSVEGPQQGGNGYTF. The V gene is TRBV29-1, the J gene TRBJ1-2; a possible D gene is TRBD1 (6 bases). V lost 1 base to trimming and J lost 6 bases, with 18 bases between them. The CDR3 covers 15 residues. Germline V gene sequence: CDR1 SQVTM, CDR2 ANQGSEA.

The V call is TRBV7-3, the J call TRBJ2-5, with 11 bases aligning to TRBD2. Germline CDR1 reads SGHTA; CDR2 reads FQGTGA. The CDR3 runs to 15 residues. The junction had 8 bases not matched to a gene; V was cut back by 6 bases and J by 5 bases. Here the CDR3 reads CASSLSGGAGETQYF. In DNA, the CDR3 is TGTGCCAGCAGTCTTAGCGGGGGGGCCGGGGAGACCCAGTACTTC. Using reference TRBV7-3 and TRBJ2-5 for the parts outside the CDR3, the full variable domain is GAGVSQTPSNKVTEKGKYVELRCDPISGHTALYWYRQSLGQGPEFLIYFQGTGAADDSGLPNDRFFAVRPEGSVSTLKIQRTERGDSAVYLCASSLSGGAGETQYFGPGTRLLVL.

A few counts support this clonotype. CDR3 sequence (DNA): TGCAGTGCTAGCCGGGACACCGACGGGGAGCTGTTTTTT. Translated: CSASRDTDGELFF. The chain uses TRBV20-1 and TRBJ2-2; a weak D match, TRBD1 (6 bases). This CDR3 region has 13 residues. CDR1 DFQATT and CDR2 SNEGSKA come from the germline V gene (reference sequence). Trimming pared 3 bases from V and 7 bases from J, leaving 12 bases between.

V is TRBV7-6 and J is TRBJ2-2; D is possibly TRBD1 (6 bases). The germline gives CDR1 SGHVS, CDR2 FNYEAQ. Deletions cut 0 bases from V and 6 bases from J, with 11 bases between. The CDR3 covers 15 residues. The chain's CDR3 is CASSLAHRVPGELFF. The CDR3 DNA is TGTGCCAGCAGCTTAGCTCACAGGGTTCCCGGGGAGCTGTTTTTT.